A single sample is the source of the 24 T cell receptor beta chains below, sequenced in a study of shared clonotypes between healthy human individuals. Data came from immunoSEQ multiplex PCR; TCRdb stores just in-frame clones and leaves some out. Among 550,000 to 600,000 clones listed, nearly 98% were seen once. CD45RO-negative cells were positively selected for CCR7, leaving out terminally differentiated effector memory CD45RA+ cells. The specimen sequenced was naive CD8+ T cells sorted from blood. These receptors came from a man under 40 in good health.

The chain has TRBV29-1 and TRBJ1-1; weak D call: TRBD1 (5 bases). Germline V CDR1 and CDR2: SQVTM, ANQGSEA. Trimming cost V 3 bases and J 1 base, with 9 bases left between them. The CDR3 runs 13 residues. The CDR3: CSVDYQGNTEAFF. CDR3 bases: TGCAGCGTTGATTACCAGGGGAACACTGAAGCTTTCTTT.

This clone has a single count. The rearrangement uses TRBV10-3 and TRBJ2-7; maybe TRBD2 (5 bases). V lost 8 bases to trimming and J lost 0 bases, with 14 bases between them. The germline V gene encodes CDR1 ENHRY and CDR2 SYGVKD. CDR3 size: 14 residues. The CDR3 here is CAIGGPVSSYEQYF. The CDR3 nucleotides read TGTGCCATCGGCGGGCCCGTAAGCTCCTACGAGCAGTACTTC.

Note on this clone: At the DNA level, this CDR3 is encoded by other sequences in the same sample as well. The V gene is TRBV5-6, the J gene TRBJ2-7; TRBD1 aligns across 8 bases. Per the germline V gene, CDR1 is SGHDT and CDR2 is YYEEEE. The junction had 2 bases not matched to a gene; V was cut back by 0 bases and J by 3 bases. The CDR3 runs to 14 residues. The CDR3 nucleotides are TGTGCCAGCAGCTTGGGACAGGGGTTCTACGAGCAGTACTTC. It codes for CASSLGQGFYEQYF.

The V gene is TRBV6-6, the J gene TRBJ1-4, with D perhaps TRBD1 (6 bases). The germline CDR1 and CDR2 sequences are MNHNY and SVGAGI (reference sequence). Trimming shortened V by 4 bases and J by 3 bases, and 9 bases separated the two germline ends. This CDR3 region has 14 residues. CDR3 in DNA: TGTGCCAGCAGTTCACAGGGATCTAATGAAAAACTGTTTTTT. Translation: CASSSQGSNEKLFF.

V usage is TRBV5-5 and J usage is TRBJ2-7; 7 bases map to TRBD1. V gave up 8 bases and J gave up 0 bases; unmatched junction bases: 8. This CDR3 is built from 14 residues. Germline V gene data show CDR1 as SGHKS and CDR2 as YYEKEE (reference sequence). CDR3 residues: CASNHRGRSYEQYF. The CDR3 DNA reads as TGTGCCAGTAATCACAGGGGCCGCTCCTACGAGCAGTACTTC.

The chain recombines TRBV27 with TRBJ2-2; D remains ambiguous. Germline V CDR1 and CDR2: MNHEY, SMNVEV (reference sequence). This CDR3 region has 16 residues. V was clipped by 5 bases and J by 3 bases, with 16 bases between them. CDR3 sequence: CASSDNRLHDTGELFF. CDR3 DNA sequence: TGTGCCAGCAGTGACAACCGCCTACACGACACCGGGGAGCTGTTTTTT.

The J gene is TRBJ2-5, the V gene TRBV5-1, with a tentative D call TRBD1 (5 bases). Between the trimmed V and J ends, which lost 2 bases and 0 bases, there was a span of 17 bases. The V gene's germline CDR1 is SGHRS and CDR2 YFSETQ. The CDR3 length is 17 residues. CDR3 coding DNA: TGCGCCAGCAGCTTTTCTCCAGGGATTAAGTACCAAGAGACCCAGTACTTC. It specifies CASSFSPGIKYQETQYF.

The chain recombines TRBV9 with TRBJ1-3; D is unresolved. With 0 bases removed from V and 3 bases from J, the gap between germline ends came to 7 bases. CDR3 length: 14 residues. The germline V gene has CDR1 SGDLS and CDR2 YYNGEE. This chain's CDR3 is CASSVGSDGNTIYF. The CDR3 region has the DNA TGTGCCAGCAGCGTAGGGTCGGATGGAAACACCATATATTTT.

The rearrangement uses TRBV4-3 and TRBJ2-7; 7 bases fit TRBD2. Germline assignment: CDR1 LGHNA and CDR2 YSLEER. The length of the CDR3 is 14 residues. Germline trimming cut 0 bases from V and 4 bases from J; bases unmatched to any gene: 3. The CDR3 sequence is CASSQDASGYEQYF. In DNA, the CDR3 is TGCGCCAGCAGCCAAGACGCTAGCGGTTACGAGCAGTACTTC.

The chain recombines TRBV7-8 with TRBJ1-2; a weak D match, TRBD1 (6 bases). Germline-derived CDR1 and CDR2 are SGHVS and FQNEAQ. Between the trimmed V and J ends, which lost 1 base and 5 bases, there was a span of 14 bases. This CDR3 is built from 15 residues. CDR3 coding DNA: TGTGCCAGCAGCTTAGGCCTTGGGGGGCAATATGGCTACACCTTC. Translation gives CASSLGLGGQYGYTF.

This chain connects TRBV7-2 to TRBJ2-4; 14 bases are shared with TRBD2. CDR3 length: 17 residues. Germline V gives CDR1 SGHTA, CDR2 FQGNSA. The V segment lost 1 base and the J segment 3 bases; nucleotides outside the gene matches: 2. The CDR3 region is CASSLGLAGGRKNIQYF. CDR3 coding DNA: TGTGCCAGCAGCTTAGGACTAGCGGGAGGGCGCAAAAACATTCAGTACTTC.

The rearrangement uses TRBV29-1 and TRBJ1-4; no firm D call. The CDR3 consists of 12 residues. The germline V gene has CDR1 SQVTM and CDR2 ANQGSEA. V lost 5 bases and J lost 4, with 8 bases in between. CDR3 DNA sequence: TGCAGCGTTTTTGGAGGTAATGAAAAACTGTTTTTT. Translated, it gives CSVFGGNEKLFF.

This rearrangement joins TRBV7-8 to TRBJ2-5; TRBD1 might be the D (5 bases). Germline assignment: CDR1 SGHVS and CDR2 FQNEAQ. Trimming shortened V by 7 bases and J by 5 bases, and 14 bases separated the two germline ends. The CDR3 is made up of 13 amino acids. The DNA of the CDR3 is TGTGCCAGCACCCAGGGCCTCGCCGAGACCCAGTACTTC. This sequence encodes CASTQGLAETQYF.

The J gene is TRBJ1-1, the V gene TRBV7-9; D is unclear. The CDR3 loop spans 15 amino acids. V was pared by 4 bases and J by 1 base, with 13 bases between. Germline CDR1 SEHNR, CDR2 FQNEAQ (reference sequence). Here the CDR3 reads CASSSSVGPNTEAFF. The CDR3 DNA reads TGTGCCAGCAGCTCTAGCGTGGGTCCGAACACTGAAGCTTTCTTT.

V is TRBV5-4 and J is TRBJ2-7, with a tentative D call TRBD2 (6 bases). This CDR3 comprises 13 residues. The germline gives CDR1 SGHNT, CDR2 YYREEE (reference sequence). Between the trimmed V and J ends, which lost 3 bases and 0 bases, there was a span of 7 bases. The CDR3 nucleotides are TGTGCCAGCAGCTACGGGAGCTCCTACGAGCAGTACTTC. As protein: CASSYGSSYEQYF.

The chain employs TRBV2 and TRBJ2-1; possibly TRBD1 for D (6 bases). The CDR3 extends over 14 amino acids. The V end lost 7 bases, the J end lost 1 base, and 11 bases lay between the germline ends. Per the germline V gene, CDR1 is SNHLY and CDR2 is FYNNEI. The CDR3 spells CASNDRRSYNEQFF. Here the CDR3 DNA reads TGTGCCAGCAATGACAGGCGATCCTACAATGAGCAGTTCTTC.

The sample holds one count of this clone. The rearrangement joins TRBV14 to TRBJ2-7; tentative D call: TRBD1 (6 bases). The V end was cut by 2 bases, the J end by 10 bases, with 15 bases between. From germline, CDR1 is SGHDN and CDR2 FVKESK. The length of the CDR3 is 13 residues. CDR3 DNA: TGTGCCAGCAGCCAACGGACAGTCGGAGAACAGTACTTC. This gives the protein CASSQRTVGEQYF.

This rearrangement joins TRBV7-8 to TRBJ2-7; D is perhaps TRBD1 (7 bases). The CDR3 spans 15 residues. V lost 5 bases and J 1 base, leaving 15 bases between the germline ends. Germline V gene sequence: CDR1 SGHVS, CDR2 FQNEAQ. The CDR3 region is CASSLRGRGSYEQYF. The CDR3 DNA reads TGTGCCAGCAGCCTTAGGGGGCGGGGTTCCTACGAGCAGTACTTC.

This clone was recorded once. The rearrangement links TRBV6-5 to TRBJ2-5, with D unclear. This CDR3 has 13 amino acids. Germline CDR1 MNHEY, CDR2 SVGAGI. V was trimmed by 2 bases and J by 5 bases, leaving 9 bases between them. CDR3 residues: CASSYGNSETQYF. The CDR3 DNA reads TGTGCCAGCAGTTACGGGAATTCGGAGACCCAGTACTTC.

The genes are TRBV28 and TRBJ2-3, with D possibly being TRBD2 (6 bases). This CDR3 is built from 18 residues. Trimming pared 4 bases from V and 3 bases from J, leaving 23 bases between. From germline, CDR1 is MDHEN and CDR2 SYDVKM. The CDR3 spells CASSSGFEGGGLTDTQYF. CDR3 nucleotide sequence: TGTGCCAGCAGTTCGGGTTTTGAGGGAGGTGGTTTAACAGATACGCAGTATTTT.

The chain uses TRBV7-2 and TRBJ2-7; 9 bases align to TRBD1. Trimming at V came to 1 base and at J to 3 bases, leaving 4 bases not matched to a gene. The CDR3 is 15 amino acids. Germline values: CDR1 SGHTA, CDR2 FQGNSA. This CDR3 reads CASSLEGTGLYEQYF. The CDR3 nucleotides are TGTGCCAGCAGCTTAGAAGGGACAGGGCTCTACGAGCAGTACTTC.

V usage is TRBV9 and J usage is TRBJ2-7; 12 bases fit TRBD2. This CDR3 spans 15 amino acids. Germline V gene data show CDR1 as SGDLS and CDR2 as YYNGEE. The ends lost 0 bases at V and 8 bases at J; junction bases unmatched: 6. The CDR3 DNA is TGTGCCAGCAGCGTAGACGTGACTAGCGGGAGTAAGCAGTACTTC. Translation: CASSVDVTSGSKQYF. Complete variable domain (other parts from reference TRBV9 and TRBJ2-7): DSGVTQTPKHLITATGQRVTLRCSPRSGDLSVYWYQQSLDQGLQFLIQYYNGEERAKGNILERFSAQQFPDLHSELNLSSLELGDSALYFCASSVDVTSGSKQYFGPGTRLTVT.

The table lists this clone with a count of one. The chain joins TRBV5-5 to TRBJ2-2; either TRBD1 or TRBD2 may supply D (6 bases each). The length of the CDR3 is 15 residues. V lost 0 bases, J lost 6 bases, and 12 bases lay in between. The germline CDR1 and CDR2 sequences are SGHKS and YYEKEE (reference sequence). The CDR3 coding sequence is TGTGCCAGCAGCTTGGTGGGGGGCGCAGCCGGGGAGCTGTTTTTT. Translating gives CASSLVGGAAGELFF.

The genes are TRBV27 and TRBJ2-7; D may be TRBD1 (6 bases). Looked up from germline, CDR1 is MNHEY and CDR2 is SMNVEV (reference sequence). The CDR3 extends over 14 amino acids. V shed 5 bases and J shed 6 bases, with 17 bases lying between them. This CDR3 is CASSVLRGKGEQYF. CDR3 bases: TGTGCCAGCAGTGTTTTAAGGGGGAAAGGCGAGCAGTACTTC.